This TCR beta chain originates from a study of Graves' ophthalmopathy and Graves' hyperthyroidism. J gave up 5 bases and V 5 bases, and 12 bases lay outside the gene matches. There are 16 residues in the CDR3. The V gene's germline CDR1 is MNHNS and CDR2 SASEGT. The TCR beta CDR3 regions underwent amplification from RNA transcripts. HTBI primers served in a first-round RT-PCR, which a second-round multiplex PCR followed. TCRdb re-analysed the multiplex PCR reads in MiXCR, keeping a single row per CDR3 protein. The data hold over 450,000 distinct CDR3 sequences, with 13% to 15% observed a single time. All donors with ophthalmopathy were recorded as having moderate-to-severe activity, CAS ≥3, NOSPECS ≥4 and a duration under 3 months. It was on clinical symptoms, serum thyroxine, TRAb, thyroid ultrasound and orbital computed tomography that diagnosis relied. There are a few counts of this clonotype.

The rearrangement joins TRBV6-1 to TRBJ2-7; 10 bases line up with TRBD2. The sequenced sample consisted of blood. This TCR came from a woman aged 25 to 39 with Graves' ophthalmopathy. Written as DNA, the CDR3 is TGTGCCAGCAGTCGTTCTAGCGGGAGAAGTCCCAACGAGCAGTACTTC. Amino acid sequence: CASSRSSGRSPNEQYF.